The clone carrying this T cell receptor (beta chain) was seen at least ten times. These data originate in a study of T-cell memory formation after mild COVID-19. TCRdb re-analysed the 5' RACE reads in MiXCR, keeping a single row per CDR3 protein. The sample lists 40,000 to 55,000 distinct CDR3 sequences; more than 7% were seen once. Sample: PBMCs or a T cell subset sorted from them (not recorded which). This TCR was recovered from a man aged 18 to 30 who had mild COVID-19 (a few samples of this study predate the infection). Cell type and time point are not known.

The CDR3 region is CASSMGPAGADTQYF. The CDR3 DNA reads as TGTGCCAGCAGCATGGGCCCAGCGGGGGCCGATACGCAGTATTTT. V usage is TRBV7-9 and J usage is TRBJ2-3; 8 bases align to TRBD2. This CDR3 spans 15 amino acids. Germline V gene lookup returns CDR1 SEHNR and CDR2 FQNEAQ (reference sequence). J lost 6 bases, V lost 5 bases, and 10 bases had no gene match.